The 19 T cell receptor beta chains reported below all come from one sample, sequenced in a study of control samples from healthy donors and cancer patients. Profiled with immunoSEQ multiplex PCR; TCRdb holds only in-frame clones, not every one. The top ten clones hold approximately 4.8% of a sample with 82,000 or so clones, over 90% of them seen once. Sequenced material: blood. These receptors came from a woman between 18 and 29 years old in good health.

The chain carries TRBV14 and TRBJ2-5, with TRBD2 identical over 14 bases. CDR3 length equals 17 residues. Trimming removed 1 base from V and 3 bases from J; junction bases left unmatched: 4. The germline gives CDR1 SGHDN, CDR2 FVKESK. The CDR3 region is CASSQGGLAGGKETQYF. The DNA for the CDR3 is TGTGCCAGCAGCCAAGGAGGACTAGCGGGGGGTAAAGAGACCCAGTACTTC.

CDR3 sequence reads: CASRQQGGLTGELFF. For the CDR3, the DNA is TGTGCCAGCAGGCAACAGGGTGGGCTCACCGGGGAGCTGTTTTTT. The chain is built from TRBV6-5 and TRBJ2-2; a possible D gene is TRBD1 (6 bases). The CDR3 totals 15 residues. Germline loops: CDR1 MNHEY, CDR2 SVGAGI. The V gene lost 6 bases and the J gene lost 4 bases, with 15 bases spanning the gap.

This clone was seen once. The chain has TRBV2 and TRBJ1-2; tentative D call: TRBD1 (5 bases). Trimming stripped 4 bases from V and 6 bases from J, with 12 bases between. The germline V gene has CDR1 SNHLY and CDR2 FYNNEI. The CDR3 runs 13 residues. CDR3 in amino acids: CASSADSPHGYTF. In DNA form, the CDR3 reads TGTGCCAGCAGTGCCGACAGCCCCCATGGCTACACCTTC.

In this sample, this clone turned up once. V gene TRBV18 combines with J gene TRBJ2-1, with 11 bases identical to TRBD2. V lost 5 bases, J lost 6 bases, and 6 bases stayed unmatched. The CDR3 is 15 residues long. CDR1 and CDR2 (germline): KGHSH, LQKENI. The CDR3 region has the DNA TGTGCCAGCTCAGTCGGGACTAGCGGTGTCAATGAGCAGTTCTTC. Its protein product is CASSVGTSGVNEQFF. Complete variable domain (other parts from reference TRBV18 and TRBJ2-1): NAGVMQNPRHLVRRRGQEARLRCSPMKGHSHVYWYRQLPEEGLKFMVYLQKENIIDESGMPKERFSAEFPKEGPSILRIQQVVRGDSAAYFCASSVGTSGVNEQFFGPGTRLTVL.

The V call is TRBV18, the J call TRBJ2-5; no clear D. The germline V gene encodes CDR1 KGHSH and CDR2 LQKENI. The CDR3 has 13 amino acids. Trimming pared 3 bases from V and 2 bases from J, leaving 7 bases between. For the CDR3, the DNA is TGTGCCAGCTCACCCCCCTCACAAGAGACCCAGTACTTC. Amino acid sequence: CASSPPSQETQYF.

The chain joins TRBV4-2 to TRBJ2-7, with D possibly matching TRBD2 (6 bases). V lost 0 bases to trimming and J lost 5 bases, with 20 bases between them. CDR3 length: 17 residues. From germline, CDR1 is LGHNA and CDR2 YNFKEQ. CDR3: CASSQDIAGSGTNEQYF. In nucleotides, the CDR3 is TGTGCCAGCAGCCAAGACATCGCCGGGAGTGGCACCAACGAGCAGTACTTC.

The chain has TRBV6-2 or TRBV6-3 and TRBJ1-1, with D unclear. The ends were cut back, 3 bases at V and 4 bases at J, with 9 bases in the middle. CDR3 length equals 13 residues. Per germline, CDR1 MNHEY and CDR2 SVGEGT. The CDR3 loop is CASSYGVITEAFF. For the CDR3, the DNA is TGTGCCAGCAGTTATGGGGTAATCACTGAAGCTTTCTTT.

The chain employs TRBV28 and TRBJ2-7; 8 nucleotides match TRBD1. This CDR3 comprises 15 residues. Germline assignment: CDR1 MDHEN and CDR2 SYDVKM. The trim removed 2 bases at V and 4 bases at J, leaving 7 bases unmatched. Here the CDR3 DNA reads TGTGCCAGCAGTTTAGGTCCAGGGGGCATTTACGAGCAGTACTTC. This encodes CASSLGPGGIYEQYF.

This chain joins TRBV29-1 and TRBJ2-1, with TRBD2 matching over 8 bases. Germline V lookup: CDR1 SQVTM, CDR2 ANQGSEA. The junction had 13 bases not matched to a gene; V was cut back by 6 bases and J by 6 bases. This CDR3 contains 15 residues. The CDR3 spells CSVGGPGLVGNEQFF. Here the CDR3 DNA reads TGCAGCGTCGGAGGACCGGGACTAGTAGGCAATGAGCAGTTCTTC.

This clone was counted a single time. CDR3 protein: CATSGQGANQPQHF. The CDR3 DNA reads as TGTGCCACCAGTGGACAGGGGGCAAATCAGCCCCAGCATTTT. This chain uses TRBV24-1 with TRBJ1-5, with 10 bases fitting TRBD1. The V gene's germline CDR1 is KGHDR and CDR2 SFDVKD. J gave up 4 bases and V 5 bases, and 1 base lay outside the gene matches. This CDR3 is 14 amino acids long.

The V gene is TRBV19, the J gene TRBJ1-3; the D is unclear. Germline V CDR1 and CDR2: LNHDA, SQIVND (reference sequence). Trimming shortened V by 4 bases and J by 4 bases, and 8 bases separated the two germline ends. The CDR3 contains 13 residues. CDR3 residues: CASSNPSGNTIYF. CDR3 sequence (DNA): TGTGCCAGTAGTAACCCCTCCGGAAACACCATATATTTT. The full variable domain, its missing parts supplied by reference TRBV19 and TRBJ1-3, is DGGITQSPKYLFRKEGQNVTLSCEQNLNHDAMYWYRQDPGQGLRLIYYSQIVNDFQKGDIAEGYSVSREKKESFPLTVTSAQKNPTAFYLCASSNPSGNTIYFGEGSWLTVV.

The chain is built from TRBV27 and TRBJ1-5; unclear D gene. Germline assignment: CDR1 MNHEY and CDR2 SMNVEV (reference sequence). V lost 7 bases to trimming and J lost 1 base, with 14 bases between them. CDR3 length: 15 amino acids. The CDR3 nucleotides are TGTGCCAGCAACTTATCGGGATCCAGCAATCAGCCCCAGCATTTT. This gives the protein CASNLSGSSNQPQHF.

CDR3 sequence: CASSPRQAGHEQYF. The CDR3 DNA is TGTGCCAGCAGCCCTAGACAGGCTGGCCACGAGCAGTACTTC. The chain joins TRBV7-2 to TRBJ2-7; possible D gene TRBD1, 6 bases. CDR3 length: 14 residues. Trimming stripped 5 bases from V and 5 bases from J, with 16 bases between. Germline V lookup: CDR1 SGHTA, CDR2 FQGNSA. Full variable domain (remainder filled in from reference TRBV7-2 and TRBJ2-7): GAGVSQSPSNKVTEKGKDVELRCDPISGHTALYWYRQSLGQGLEFLIYFQGNSAPDKSGLPSDRFSAERTGGSVSTLTIQRTQQEDSAVYLCASSPRQAGHEQYFGPGTRLTVT.

The V gene is TRBV24-1, the J gene TRBJ2-1; D uncertain. This CDR3 has 16 amino acids. In germline, CDR1 is KGHDR, CDR2 SFDVKD. Trimming took off 2 bases at V and 7 bases at J, with 17 bases between the two ends. The CDR3 bases are TGTGCCACCAGTGATTCTGTGACTCCCTTTGTGAATGAGCAGTTCTTC. Encoded protein: CATSDSVTPFVNEQFF.

V and J are TRBV9 and TRBJ2-2; D is undetermined. This CDR3 comprises 16 residues. CDR1 SGDLS and CDR2 YYNGEE come from the germline V gene. Between the trimmed V and J ends, which lost 4 bases and 5 bases, there was a span of 18 bases. The CDR3 spells CASSPASRPMTGELFF. CDR3 DNA sequence: TGTGCCAGCAGCCCAGCCTCCAGACCCATGACCGGGGAGCTGTTTTTT.

The chain uses TRBV14 and TRBJ2-7; weak D call: TRBD1 (6 bases). Trimming shortened V by 1 base and J by 7 bases, and 17 bases separated the two germline ends. The CDR3 loop spans 15 amino acids. Per germline, CDR1 SGHDN and CDR2 FVKESK. The CDR3 coding sequence is TGTGCCAGCAGCCAAGGCCAGGGGCTCCTTGTAGAGCAGTACTTC. Residues: CASSQGQGLLVEQYF.

This clone was found a few times. This sequence joins TRBV7-8 and TRBJ1-5; D unresolved. The CDR3 covers 14 residues. Deletions cut 2 bases from V and 4 bases from J, with 9 bases between. Germline V gene data show CDR1 as SGHVS and CDR2 as FQNEAQ. The CDR3 loop is CASSLTAINQPQHF. DNA of the CDR3: TGTGCCAGCAGCTTAACAGCGATAAATCAGCCCCAGCATTTT. The variable domain in full, with the rest retrieved from reference TRBV7-8 and TRBJ1-5, is GAGVSQSPRYKVAKRGQDVALRCDPISGHVSLFWYQQALGQGPEFLTYFQNEAQLDKSGLPSDRFFAERPEGSVSTLKIQRTQQEDSAVYLCASSLTAINQPQHFGDGTRLSIL.

This sequence joins TRBV11-2 and TRBJ2-7; D is undetermined. V was pared by 0 bases and J by 2 bases, with 5 bases between. Germline V gene data show CDR1 as SGHAT and CDR2 as FQNNGV. The CDR3 consists of 13 residues. CDR3 in DNA: TGTGCCAGCAGCTTAGATTCCACCTACGAGCAGTACTTC. It encodes CASSLDSTYEQYF.

The chain couples TRBV9 to TRBJ2-1; 9 nucleotides match TRBD2. V dropped 4 bases and J dropped 0; count of bases not matched to a gene: 8. Germline V gene data show CDR1 as SGDLS and CDR2 as YYNGEE. CDR3 length equals 17 residues. The CDR3 reads CASSSISSGISYNEQFF. The CDR3 DNA follows: TGTGCCAGCAGCTCCATCTCTAGCGGGATCTCCTACAATGAGCAGTTCTTC.